The following is a T cell receptor beta chain sequence with its context. Its antigen is not identified. The sample comes from a study of cytomegalovirus exposure and HLA in healthy donors. Study in general: A previous analysis identified more than 100 million unique TCR beta sequences derived from some 200 million T cells. Study outcomes and limitations: There were under 200 TCR beta chains listed as cytomegalovirus-associated. A later analysis associated 15,000 or so TCR beta sequences with HLA alleles at a 0.05 false discovery rate. Earlier findings revealed that most TCR beta V segments proved productive either about 87% or about 30% of the time.

The germline V gene encodes CDR1 MNHNS and CDR2 SASEGT. The CDR3 length is 13 residues. Deletions cut 3 bases from V and 0 bases from J, with 6 bases between. With 60 Vbeta and 13 Jbeta primers, the PCR was carried out. Clones were read by immunoSEQ multiplex PCR, and TCRdb kept only the in-frame ones, dropping some. The sample data list more than 85,000 clones. The source is a girl aged 10 to 17 in good health and CMV-seropositive. The genes are TRBV6-1 and TRBJ2-7; D is ambiguous. Sequencing was carried out using PBMCs. DNA for the CDR3: TGTGCCAGCAGTGATGCCAGCTCCTACGAGCAGTACTTC. Protein sequence: CASSDASSYEQYF.